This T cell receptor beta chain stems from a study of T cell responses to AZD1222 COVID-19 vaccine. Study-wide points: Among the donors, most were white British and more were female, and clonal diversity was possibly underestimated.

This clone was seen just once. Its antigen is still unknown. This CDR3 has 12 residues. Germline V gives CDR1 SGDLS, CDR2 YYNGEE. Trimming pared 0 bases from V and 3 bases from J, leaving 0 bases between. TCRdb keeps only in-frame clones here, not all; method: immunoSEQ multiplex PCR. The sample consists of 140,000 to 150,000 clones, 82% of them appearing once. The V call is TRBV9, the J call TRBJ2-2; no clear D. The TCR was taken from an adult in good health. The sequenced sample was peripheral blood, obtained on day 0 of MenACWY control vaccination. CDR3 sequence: CASSVDTGELFF. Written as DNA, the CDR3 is TGTGCCAGCAGCGTAGACACCGGGGAGCTGTTTTTT.